The following is a T cell receptor beta chain sequence with its context. Its antigen remains unknown. This sample is part of a study of blood T cells in healthy people across ages. Study-level background: Per every two T cells, about one barcoded beta molecule was captured by template switching.

Alongside a J-beta primer mix, a sample-barcoded 5' primer served in a second PCR lasting 7 to 11 cycles. MiXCR was run by TCRdb on the 5' RACE reads, yielding one entry per CDR3 protein. The data contain hundreds of thousands of distinct CDR3 sequences, about 48% of them seen just once; the ten biggest clones take up about an eighth. Study-wide results and limits: A roughly linear age-dependent decrease characterized TCR beta diversity per million T cells. Higher diversity, along with more naive CD4+ cells, distinguished long-lived donors from aged donors.

This CDR3 is 15 amino acids long. V lost 5 bases, J lost 7 bases, and 8 bases stayed unmatched. Germline lookup yields CDR1 MGHRA and CDR2 YSYEKL. Peripheral blood was drawn, ten milliliters per donor. The chain recombines TRBV4-1 with TRBJ2-1, with 10 positions matching TRBD1. This clonotype was sampled from a man between 25 and 39 years old in good health. Material: blood. CDR3 region: CASSSLDRGVNEQFF. The CDR3 DNA is TGCGCCAGCAGCTCCCTGGACAGGGGGGTGAATGAGCAGTTCTTC.